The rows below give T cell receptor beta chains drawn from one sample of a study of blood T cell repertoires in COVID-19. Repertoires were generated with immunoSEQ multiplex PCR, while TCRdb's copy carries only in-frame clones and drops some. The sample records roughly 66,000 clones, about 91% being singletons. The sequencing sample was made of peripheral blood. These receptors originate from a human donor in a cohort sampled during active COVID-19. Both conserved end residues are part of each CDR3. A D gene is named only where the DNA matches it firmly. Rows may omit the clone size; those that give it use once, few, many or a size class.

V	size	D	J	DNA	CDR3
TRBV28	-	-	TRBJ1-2	TGTGCCAGCAGTTTACAGGACTATGGCTACACCTTC	CASSLQDYGYTF
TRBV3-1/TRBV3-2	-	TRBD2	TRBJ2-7	TGTGCCAGCAGATTAGCGGGGGTTGGCGAGCAGTACTTC	CASRLAGVGEQYF
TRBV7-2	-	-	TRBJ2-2	TGTGCCAGCAGCTTAGGAGGTGGCGGGGAGCTGTTTTTT	CASSLGGGGELFF
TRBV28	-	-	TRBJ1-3	TGTGCCAGCACCCGGTTTGGAAACACCATATATTTT	CASTRFGNTIYF
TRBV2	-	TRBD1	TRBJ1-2	TGTGCCAGCACACAGGGGGGAGTCTATGGCTACACCTTC	CASTQGGVYGYTF
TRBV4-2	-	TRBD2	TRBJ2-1	TGTGCCAGCAGCCAAGAGAACAGCGGGAGTGGGAATGAGCAGTTCTTC	CASSQENSGSGNEQFF
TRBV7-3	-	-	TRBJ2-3	TGTGCCAGCAGCTATAGCGGCCGCACAGATACGCAGTATTTT	CASSYSGRTDTQYF
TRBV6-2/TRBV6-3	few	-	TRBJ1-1	TGTGCCAGCAGTTACTCGATTAGACTGGAGGGGTCGAGGACTGAAGCTTTCTTT	CASSYSIRLEGSRTEAFF
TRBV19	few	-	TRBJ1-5	TGTGCCAGTAGTATCTCTAATGGGAAGGGGCAGGAGCCCCAGCATTTT	CASSISNGKGQEPQHF
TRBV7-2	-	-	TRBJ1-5	TGTGCCAGCAGCTTAGTTGGGTCCGTGCGGGGCAATCAGCCCCAGCATTTT	CASSLVGSVRGNQPQHF
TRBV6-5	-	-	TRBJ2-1	TGTGCCAGCAGTCAAAGCGGATACTACAATGAGCAGTTCTTC	CASSQSGYYNEQFF